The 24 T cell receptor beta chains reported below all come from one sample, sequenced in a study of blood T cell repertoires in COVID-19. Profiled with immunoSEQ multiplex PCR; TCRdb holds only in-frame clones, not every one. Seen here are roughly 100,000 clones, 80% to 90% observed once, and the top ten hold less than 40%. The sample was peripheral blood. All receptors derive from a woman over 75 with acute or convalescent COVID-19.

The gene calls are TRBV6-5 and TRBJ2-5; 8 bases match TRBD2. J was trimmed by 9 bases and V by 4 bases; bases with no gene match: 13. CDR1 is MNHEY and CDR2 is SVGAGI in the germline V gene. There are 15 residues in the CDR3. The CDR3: CASSSTTSGRGAQYF. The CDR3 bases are TGTGCCAGCAGTTCCACCACTAGCGGCCGTGGGGCCCAGTACTTC.

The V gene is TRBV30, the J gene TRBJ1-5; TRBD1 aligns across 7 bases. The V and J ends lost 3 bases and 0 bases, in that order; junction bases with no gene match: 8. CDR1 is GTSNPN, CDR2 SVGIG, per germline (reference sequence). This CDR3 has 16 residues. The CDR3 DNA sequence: TGTGCCTGGAGCTCCGGGACAGCTCATAGCAATCAGCCCCAGCATTTT. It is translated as CAWSSGTAHSNQPQHF.

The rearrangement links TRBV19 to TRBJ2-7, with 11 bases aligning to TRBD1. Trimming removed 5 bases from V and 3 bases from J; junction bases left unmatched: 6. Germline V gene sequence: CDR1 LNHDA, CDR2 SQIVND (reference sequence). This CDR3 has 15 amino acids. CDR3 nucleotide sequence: TGTGCCAGTAGTGTCTCCGGGACAGGGGGCTACGAGCAGTACTTC. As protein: CASSVSGTGGYEQYF.

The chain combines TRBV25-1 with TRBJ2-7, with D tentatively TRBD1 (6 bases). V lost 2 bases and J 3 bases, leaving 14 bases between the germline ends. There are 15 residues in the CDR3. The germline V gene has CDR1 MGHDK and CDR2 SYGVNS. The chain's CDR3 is CASSERQGRFYEQYF. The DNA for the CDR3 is TGTGCCAGCAGTGAAAGGCAGGGGAGATTCTACGAGCAGTACTTC.

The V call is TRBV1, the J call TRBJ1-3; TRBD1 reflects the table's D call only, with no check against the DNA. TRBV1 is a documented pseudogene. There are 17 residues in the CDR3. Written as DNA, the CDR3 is TGCACCAGCAGCCAAGATAAACAACCTTACTCTGGAAACACCATATATTTT. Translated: CTSSQDKQPYSGNTIYF.

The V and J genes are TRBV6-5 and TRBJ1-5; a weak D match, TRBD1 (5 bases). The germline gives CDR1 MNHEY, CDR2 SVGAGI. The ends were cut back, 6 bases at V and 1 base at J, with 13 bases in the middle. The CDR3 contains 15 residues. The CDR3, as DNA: TGTGCCAGCAGACAAACCAGGGCCAGCAATCAGCCCCAGCATTTT. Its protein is CASRQTRASNQPQHF.

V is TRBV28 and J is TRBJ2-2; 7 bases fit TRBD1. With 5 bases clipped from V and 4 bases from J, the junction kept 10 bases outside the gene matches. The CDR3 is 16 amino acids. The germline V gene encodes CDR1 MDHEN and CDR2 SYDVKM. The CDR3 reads CASSIRTGRATGELFF. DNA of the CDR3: TGTGCCAGCAGTATTCGGACAGGCAGGGCCACCGGGGAGCTGTTTTTT.

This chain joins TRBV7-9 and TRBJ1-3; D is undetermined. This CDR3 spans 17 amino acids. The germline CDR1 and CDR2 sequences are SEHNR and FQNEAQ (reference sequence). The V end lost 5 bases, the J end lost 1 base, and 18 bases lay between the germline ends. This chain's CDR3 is CASSLIGGLTSGNTIYF. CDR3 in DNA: TGTGCCAGCAGCCTCATAGGTGGACTAACGTCTGGAAACACCATATATTTT.

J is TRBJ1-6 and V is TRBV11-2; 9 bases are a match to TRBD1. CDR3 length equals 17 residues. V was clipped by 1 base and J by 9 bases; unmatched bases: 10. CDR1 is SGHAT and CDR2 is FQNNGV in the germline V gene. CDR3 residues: CASSLGYYRGLVSPLHF. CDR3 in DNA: TGTGCCAGCAGCTTAGGCTACTACAGGGGGCTGGTTTCACCCCTCCACTTT.

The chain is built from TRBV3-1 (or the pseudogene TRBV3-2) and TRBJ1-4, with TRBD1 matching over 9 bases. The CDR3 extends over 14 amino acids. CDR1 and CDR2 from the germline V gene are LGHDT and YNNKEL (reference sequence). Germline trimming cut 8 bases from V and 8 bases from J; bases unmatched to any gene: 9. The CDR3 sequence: CASCSGQGSEKLFF. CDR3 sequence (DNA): TGTGCCAGCTGTTCAGGACAGGGGAGCGAAAAACTGTTTTTT.

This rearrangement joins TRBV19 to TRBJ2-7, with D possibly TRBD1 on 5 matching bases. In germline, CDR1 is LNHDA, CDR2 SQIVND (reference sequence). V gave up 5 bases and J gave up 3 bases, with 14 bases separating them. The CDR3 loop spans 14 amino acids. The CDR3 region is CASSEGVKVYEQYF. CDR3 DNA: TGTGCCAGTAGTGAAGGGGTAAAGGTCTACGAGCAGTACTTC.

The CDR3 region has the DNA TGTGCCAGCAGTCAGGACAGGGGTAGCAATCAGCCCCAGCATTTT. Its protein is CASSQDRGSNQPQHF. The chain employs TRBV2 and TRBJ1-5; 9 nucleotides align to TRBD1. V shed 5 bases, J shed 0 bases, and the junction held 2 bases outside the gene matches. This CDR3 is built from 15 residues. Germline V gene sequence: CDR1 SNHLY, CDR2 FYNNEI.

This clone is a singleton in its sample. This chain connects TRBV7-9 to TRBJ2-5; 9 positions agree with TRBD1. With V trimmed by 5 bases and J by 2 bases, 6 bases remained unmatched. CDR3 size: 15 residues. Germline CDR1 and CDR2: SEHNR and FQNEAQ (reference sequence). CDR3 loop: CASSPTGGRQETQYF. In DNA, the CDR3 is TGTGCCAGCAGCCCGACAGGGGGTCGGCAAGAGACCCAGTACTTC.

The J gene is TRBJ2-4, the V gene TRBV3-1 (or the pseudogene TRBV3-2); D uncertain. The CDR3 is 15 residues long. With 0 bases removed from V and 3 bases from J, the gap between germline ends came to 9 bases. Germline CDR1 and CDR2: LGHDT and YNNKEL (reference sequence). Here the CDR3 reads CASSQDPGGKNIQYF. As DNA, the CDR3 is TGTGCCAGCAGCCAAGACCCCGGCGGCAAAAACATTCAGTACTTC.

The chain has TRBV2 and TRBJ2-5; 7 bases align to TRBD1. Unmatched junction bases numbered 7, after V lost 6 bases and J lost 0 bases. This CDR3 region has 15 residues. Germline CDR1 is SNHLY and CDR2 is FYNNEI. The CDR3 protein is CASRGPTGNQETQYF. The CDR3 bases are TGTGCCAGCAGGGGGCCGACAGGGAACCAAGAGACCCAGTACTTC.

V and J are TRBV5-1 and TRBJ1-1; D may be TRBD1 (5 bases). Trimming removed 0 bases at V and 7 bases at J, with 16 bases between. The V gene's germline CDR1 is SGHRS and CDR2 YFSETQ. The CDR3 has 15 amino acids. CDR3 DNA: TGCGCCAGCAGCTTGGCCGTCCAGGGTATGGGTGAAGCTTTCTTT. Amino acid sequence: CASSLAVQGMGEAFF. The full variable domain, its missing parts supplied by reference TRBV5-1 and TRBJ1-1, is KAGVTQTPRYLIKTRGQQVTLSCSPISGHRSVSWYQQTPGQGLQFLFEYFSETQRNKGNFPGRFSGRQFSNSRSEMNVSTLELGDSALYLCASSLAVQGMGEAFFGQGTRLTVV.

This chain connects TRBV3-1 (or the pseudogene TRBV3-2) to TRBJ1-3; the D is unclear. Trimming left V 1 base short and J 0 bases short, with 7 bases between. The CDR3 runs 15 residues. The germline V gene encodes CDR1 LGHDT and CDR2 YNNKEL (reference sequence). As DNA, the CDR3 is TGTGCCAGCAGCCAAGCCCAACTCTCTGGAAACACCATATATTTT. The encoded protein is CASSQAQLSGNTIYF.

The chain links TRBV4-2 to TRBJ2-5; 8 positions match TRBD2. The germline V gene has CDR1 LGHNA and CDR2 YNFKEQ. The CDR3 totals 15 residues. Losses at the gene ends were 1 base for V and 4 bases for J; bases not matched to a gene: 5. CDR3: CASSQVAGQRETQYF. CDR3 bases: TGTGCCAGCAGCCAAGTAGCGGGGCAGAGAGAGACCCAGTACTTC.

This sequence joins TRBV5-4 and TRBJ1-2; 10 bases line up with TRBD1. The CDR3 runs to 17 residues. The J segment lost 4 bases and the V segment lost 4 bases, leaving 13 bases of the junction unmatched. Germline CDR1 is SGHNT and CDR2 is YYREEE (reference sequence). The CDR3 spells CASSARDRGATGYGYTF. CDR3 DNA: TGTGCCAGCAGCGCCCGGGACAGGGGAGCCACGGGCTATGGCTACACCTTC.

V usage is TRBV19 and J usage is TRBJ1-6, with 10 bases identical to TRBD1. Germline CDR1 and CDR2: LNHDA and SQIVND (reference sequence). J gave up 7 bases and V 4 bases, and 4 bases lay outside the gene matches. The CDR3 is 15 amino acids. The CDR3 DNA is TGTGCCAGTAGTACCACGGGACAGGGGAATTCACCCCTCCACTTT. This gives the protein CASSTTGQGNSPLHF. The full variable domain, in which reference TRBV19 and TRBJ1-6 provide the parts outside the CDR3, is DGGITQSPKYLFRKEGQNVTLSCEQNLNHDAMYWYRQDPGQGLRLIYYSQIVNDFQKGDIAEGYSVSREKKESFPLTVTSAQKNPTAFYLCASSTTGQGNSPLHFGNGTRLTVT.

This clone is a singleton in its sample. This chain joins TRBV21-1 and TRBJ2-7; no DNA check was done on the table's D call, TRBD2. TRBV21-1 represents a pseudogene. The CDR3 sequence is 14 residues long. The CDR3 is CASSGTSGVYEQYF. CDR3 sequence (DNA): TGTGCCAGCAGCGGGACTAGCGGGGTTTACGAGCAGTACTTC.

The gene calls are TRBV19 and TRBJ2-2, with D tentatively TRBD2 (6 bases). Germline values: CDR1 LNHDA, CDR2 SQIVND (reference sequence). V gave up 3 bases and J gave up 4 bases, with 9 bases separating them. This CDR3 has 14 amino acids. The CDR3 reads CASSIGGATGELFF. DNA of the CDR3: TGTGCCAGTAGTATTGGCGGGGCCACCGGGGAGCTGTTTTTT.

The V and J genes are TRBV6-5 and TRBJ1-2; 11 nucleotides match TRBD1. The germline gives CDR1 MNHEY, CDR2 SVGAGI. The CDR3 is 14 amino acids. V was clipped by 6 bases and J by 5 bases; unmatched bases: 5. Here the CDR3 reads CASSRDRGFYGYTF. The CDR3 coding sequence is TGTGCCAGCAGCCGGGACAGGGGGTTTTATGGCTACACCTTC.

CDR3 sequence: CASSSPDLTSGSYQETQYF. The CDR3 coding sequence is TGTGCCAGCAGCTCCCCCGATTTGACTAGCGGGAGCTACCAAGAGACCCAGTACTTC. The chain is built from TRBV13 and TRBJ2-5, with 12 positions matching TRBD2. This CDR3 contains 19 residues. J was trimmed by 0 bases and V by 4 bases; bases with no gene match: 12. Germline-derived CDR1 and CDR2 are PRHDT and FYEKMQ (reference sequence).